Presented here are 20 T cell receptor beta chains from one specimen sequenced in a study of PD-L1 blockade in urothelial cancer. The table came from immunoSEQ multiplex PCR; TCRdb's copy has only in-frame clones and leaves some out. Of 100,000 to 150,000 clones detected, 86% appear once; the ten largest clones hold roughly 2.4%. Stated time point: peripheral blood 6 weeks after treatment start. Sequencing was performed on PBMCs, taken around atezolizumab (anti-PD-L1) treatment. These receptors were collected from a middle-aged man with urothelial cancer.

In its sample, this clone was seen once. The chain joins TRBV28 to TRBJ1-2; D call uncertain. Germline values: CDR1 MDHEN, CDR2 SYDVKM. This CDR3 is 12 amino acids long. V was shortened by 8 bases and J by 8 bases, with 15 bases between the two germline ends. The CDR3 sequence: CASRAGIQGYTF. DNA for the CDR3: TGTGCCAGCCGGGCGGGCATTCAGGGCTACACCTTC.

The chain employs TRBV5-1 and TRBJ2-2; the match to TRBD1 covers 10 bases. The V gene end was trimmed by 4 bases and the J gene end by 1 base; junction bases not matched to a gene: 4. Germline values: CDR1 SGHRS, CDR2 YFSETQ. The CDR3 runs 16 residues. The CDR3 DNA is TGCGCCAGCAGCCCGGGACAGGGGCTGAACACCGGGGAGCTGTTTTTT. It encodes CASSPGQGLNTGELFF.

V is TRBV6-5 and J is TRBJ2-3; D possibly corresponds to TRBD1 (5 bases). The CDR3 loop spans 15 amino acids. The ends were cut back, 3 bases at V and 0 bases at J, with 10 bases in the middle. Germline CDR1 reads MNHEY; CDR2 reads SVGAGI. The CDR3 protein is CASSYGRTSTDTQYF. The CDR3 DNA follows: TGTGCCAGCAGTTATGGGCGGACAAGCACAGATACGCAGTATTTT.

This clone appeared a few times. This chain uses TRBV9 with TRBJ2-4, with 10 bases that match TRBD1. This CDR3 has 14 residues. The germline gives CDR1 SGDLS, CDR2 YYNGEE. Trimming removed 3 bases from V and 7 bases from J; junction bases left unmatched: 4. For the CDR3, the DNA is TGTGCCAGCAGCGGGGGACAGGGGCCGAACATTCAGTACTTC. Its translation: CASSGGQGPNIQYF.

This clone was seen only once. The V call is TRBV5-1, the J call TRBJ1-5; the D is unclear. Germline V gene data show CDR1 as SGHRS and CDR2 as YFSETQ. The V end lost 0 bases, the J end lost 6 bases, and 10 bases lay between the germline ends. This CDR3 region has 14 residues. The CDR3 region has the DNA TGCGCCAGCAGCTTGGCCGGCGGAACTCAGCCCCAGCATTTT. This gives the protein CASSLAGGTQPQHF. The full variable domain, with the rest looked up from reference TRBV5-1 and TRBJ1-5, is KAGVTQTPRYLIKTRGQQVTLSCSPISGHRSVSWYQQTPGQGLQFLFEYFSETQRNKGNFPGRFSGRQFSNSRSEMNVSTLELGDSALYLCASSLAGGTQPQHFGDGTRLSIL.

The chain is built from TRBV6-5 and TRBJ1-1; TRBD1 agrees at 10 bases. V lost 2 bases, J lost 2 bases, and 2 bases stayed unmatched. Germline V gene data show CDR1 as MNHEY and CDR2 as SVGAGI. This CDR3 is built from 15 residues. CDR3 loop: CASSYDRGRNTEAFF. In DNA form, the CDR3 reads TGTGCCAGCAGTTACGACAGGGGGCGCAACACTGAAGCTTTCTTT.

This chain uses TRBV11-2 with TRBJ2-7, with 7 bases aligning to TRBD2. CDR1 is SGHAT and CDR2 is FQNNGV in the germline V gene. The V segment lost 5 bases and the J segment 6 bases; nucleotides outside the gene matches: 7. The CDR3 loop spans 13 amino acids. The CDR3 reads CASSRGLVGEQYF. The CDR3 bases are TGTGCCAGCAGCCGCGGACTAGTAGGCGAGCAGTACTTC.

This clone was seen just once. CDR3 DNA sequence: TGCGCCAGCAGTCGGACTAGCGGGGATACAGATACGCAGTATTTT. Translated: CASSRTSGDTDTQYF. The rearrangement links TRBV5-1 to TRBJ2-3; TRBD2 matches at 12 bases. After removal of 5 bases from V and 3 bases from J, the junction contained 4 bases not matched to a gene. Germline V gives CDR1 SGHRS, CDR2 YFSETQ. The CDR3 covers 15 residues. The entire variable domain, with the rest obtained from reference TRBV5-1 and TRBJ2-3, is as follows: KAGVTQTPRYLIKTRGQQVTLSCSPISGHRSVSWYQQTPGQGLQFLFEYFSETQRNKGNFPGRFSGRQFSNSRSEMNVSTLELGDSALYLCASSRTSGDTDTQYFGPGTRLTVL.

V is TRBV6-5 and J is TRBJ1-2, with 10 bases identical to TRBD1. Germline assignment: CDR1 MNHEY and CDR2 SVGAGI. V shed 5 bases, J shed 5 bases, and the junction held 8 bases outside the gene matches. There are 15 residues in the CDR3. Here the CDR3 DNA reads TGTGCCAGCAGTAGAAGACAGGGGGCGCGATATGGCTACACCTTC. Protein: CASSRRQGARYGYTF.

The V and J genes are TRBV27 and TRBJ2-1; 7 bases map to TRBD2. V shed 7 bases and J 3 bases; nucleotides not matched to a gene: 3. CDR1 MNHEY and CDR2 SMNVEV come from the germline V gene (reference sequence). The CDR3 spans 13 residues. The chain's CDR3 is CASKSGGYNEQFF. The DNA for the CDR3 is TGTGCCAGCAAATCGGGAGGCTACAATGAGCAGTTCTTC.

A single count supports this clone. The genes are TRBV28 and TRBJ1-2; possible D gene TRBD1, 5 bases. The CDR3 sequence is 15 residues long. Between the trimmed V and J ends, which lost 3 bases and 5 bases, there was a span of 16 bases. Germline CDR1 is MDHEN and CDR2 is SYDVKM. CDR3 loop: CASSLMGGGRYGYTF. CDR3 bases: TGTGCCAGCAGTTTGATGGGCGGGGGAAGATATGGCTACACCTTC.

The chain recombines TRBV7-8 with TRBJ2-6; D uncertain. Looked up from germline, CDR1 is SGHVS and CDR2 is FQNEAQ. The V and J ends lost 5 bases and 0 bases respectively, with 5 bases between them. The CDR3 consists of 14 residues. This chain's CDR3 is CASSPLSGANVLTF. The CDR3 DNA follows: TGTGCCAGCAGCCCCCTCTCTGGGGCCAACGTCCTGACTTTC. Full variable domain (outside the CDR3, taken from reference TRBV7-8 and TRBJ2-6): GAGVSQSPRYKVAKRGQDVALRCDPISGHVSLFWYQQALGQGPEFLTYFQNEAQLDKSGLPSDRFFAERPEGSVSTLKIQRTQQEDSAVYLCASSPLSGANVLTFGAGSRLTVL.

CDR3 protein: CASSVSSGTNTGELFF. The CDR3 region has the DNA TGTGCCAGTAGTGTGTCTAGCGGGACGAACACCGGGGAGCTGTTTTTT. The chain couples TRBV19 to TRBJ2-2; 9 bases align to TRBD2. Germline V gives CDR1 LNHDA, CDR2 SQIVND (reference sequence). The CDR3 totals 16 residues. Trimming cost V 5 bases and J 0 bases; bases outside gene matches: 4.

V gene TRBV7-9 combines with J gene TRBJ2-5; 12 nucleotides align to TRBD2. V lost 3 bases and J lost 6; bases outside the gene matches: 5. Germline V gene sequence: CDR1 SEHNR, CDR2 FQNEAQ (reference sequence). This CDR3 contains 15 residues. CDR3 sequence: CASSFWLAGGKTQYF. In nucleotides, the CDR3 is TGTGCCAGCAGCTTTTGGCTAGCGGGAGGGAAGACCCAGTACTTC.

This clone showed up just once. The chain links TRBV7-9 to TRBJ2-5; 7 nucleotides agree with TRBD2. The CDR3 contains 15 residues. Germline V gene sequence: CDR1 SEHNR, CDR2 FQNEAQ (reference sequence). The trim removed 6 bases at V and 0 bases at J, leaving 7 bases unmatched. The CDR3 DNA follows: TGTGCCAGCAGTACCCCTAGCGGCTACCAAGAGACCCAGTACTTC. Its protein is CASSTPSGYQETQYF. The full variable domain, rest sourced from reference TRBV7-9 and TRBJ2-5, is DTGVSQNPRHKITKRGQNVTFRCDPISEHNRLYWYRQTLGQGPEFLTYFQNEAQLEKSRLLSDRFSAERPKGSFSTLEIQRTEQGDSAMYLCASSTPSGYQETQYFGPGTRLLVL.

The V call is TRBV18, the J call TRBJ2-5; D is possibly TRBD1 (5 bases). Germline lookup yields CDR1 KGHSH and CDR2 LQKENI. The CDR3 has 14 amino acids. Trimming removed 3 bases at V and 4 bases at J, with 12 bases between. The CDR3 region is CASSPGRQPETQYF. CDR3 bases: TGTGCCAGCTCACCGGGCCGACAGCCAGAGACCCAGTACTTC. Looking up the rest from reference TRBV18 and TRBJ2-5 gives the full variable domain: NAGVMQNPRHLVRRRGQEARLRCSPMKGHSHVYWYRQLPEEGLKFMVYLQKENIIDESGMPKERFSAEFPKEGPSILRIQQVVRGDSAAYFCASSPGRQPETQYFGPGTRLLVL.

The DNA for the CDR3 is TGTGCCAGCAGCGAACAGCAGAACACTGAAGCTTTCTTT. Encoded protein: CASSEQQNTEAFF. The rearrangement uses TRBV7-2 and TRBJ1-1; no reliable D call. Germline CDR1 SGHTA, CDR2 FQGNSA. This CDR3 is built from 13 residues. V lost 5 bases and J 1 base, leaving 8 bases between the germline ends.

This chain connects TRBV6-1 to TRBJ2-2; weak D call: TRBD2 (6 bases). V lost 8 bases and J 5 bases, leaving 12 bases between the germline ends. This CDR3 is 13 amino acids long. Germline CDR1 MNHNS, CDR2 SASEGT. CDR3 in DNA: TGTGCCAGCGGGCACGGAGGGACCGGGGAGCTGTTTTTT. Translated: CASGHGGTGELFF.

The J gene is TRBJ2-7, the V gene TRBV29-1; 8 bases are a match to TRBD1. Trimming cost V 7 bases and J 2 bases; bases outside gene matches: 10. Germline values: CDR1 SQVTM, CDR2 ANQGSEA. The CDR3 consists of 14 residues. As DNA, the CDR3 is TGCAGCGGAGAGGGACAGGCGACTACCTACGAGCAGTACTTC. Translating it yields CSGEGQATTYEQYF.

This chain joins TRBV7-8 and TRBJ2-1; TRBD2 aligns across 8 bases. V was clipped by 5 bases and J by 12 bases; unmatched bases: 3. Per germline, CDR1 SGHVS and CDR2 FQNEAQ. The CDR3 consists of 11 residues. The CDR3 sequence: CASSRGLAQFF. CDR3 in DNA: TGTGCCAGCAGCAGAGGACTAGCGCAGTTCTTC.